This TCR beta chain was observed in a study of T and B cells in COVID-19 patients. V lost 6 bases, J lost 4 bases, and 7 bases stayed unmatched. Germline-derived CDR1 and CDR2 are SGHDT and YYEEEE. The CDR3 totals 13 residues. TRB was amplified from roughly 250-500 ng of blood genomic DNA. This clonotype came up a few times. Multiplex PCR with BIOMED2 TRB-A/B primer pools amplified TRB rearrangements. TCRdb itself ran the multiplex PCR reads through MiXCR, one entry per CDR3 protein. The sample records 20,000 to 25,000 distinct CDR3 sequences, 25% to 35% being singletons. Sequencing was done on a sample of blood. The chain combines TRBV5-6 with TRBJ2-7; 7 nucleotides align to TRBD1. This sequence was found in a human donor who had recovered from COVID-19. The CDR3 DNA follows: TGTGCCAGCACCTTCTCCAGGGGGTACGAGCAGTACTTC. Its translation: CASTFSRGYEQYF. The full variable domain, in which reference TRBV5-6 and TRBJ2-7 provide the parts outside the CDR3, is DAGVTQSPTHLIKTRGQQVTLRCSPKSGHDTVSWYQQALGQGPQFIFQYYEEEERQRGNFPDRFSGHQFPNYSSELNVNALLLGDSALYLCASTFSRGYEQYFGPGTRLTVT.